Shown below are 23 T cell receptor beta chains from a single sample sequenced in a study of molecular identifiers for immune sequencing clone quantification. TCRdb re-derived calls from the PCR reads in MiXCR, one entry per CDR3 protein. The table shows about 500,000 distinct CDR3 sequences, with over 20% occurring only once. The source material was naive CD8+ T cells from blood, with Jurkat cell RNA spiked in. The subset denotes: FACS-sorted CD8+CD4-CCR7+CD45RA+ naive T cells. These receptor sequences come from a human donor in good health. Some libraries in this study had Jurkat cell RNA spiked in.

The sample holds many counts of this clonotype. This chain joins TRBV6-2 or TRBV6-3 and TRBJ1-1; the D is unclear. The CDR3 has 13 residues. Looked up from germline, CDR1 is MNHEY and CDR2 is SVGEGT. Trimming shortened V by 5 bases and J by 3 bases, and 10 bases separated the two germline ends. Here the CDR3 reads CASSGRSYTEAFF. CDR3 DNA sequence: TGTGCCAGCAGTGGGAGGAGTTACACTGAAGCTTTCTTT.

This clonotype showed up many times. The chain is built from TRBV7-9 and TRBJ1-1; 8 bases are shared with TRBD1. Germline lookup yields CDR1 SEHNR and CDR2 FQNEAQ (reference sequence). With V trimmed by 4 bases and J by 2 bases, 3 bases remained unmatched. The CDR3 has 14 residues. The CDR3: CASSWTGPNTEAFF. CDR3 sequence (DNA): TGTGCCAGCAGCTGGACAGGGCCAAACACTGAAGCTTTCTTT.

This clonotype was observed many times. J is TRBJ2-1 and V is TRBV20-1; maybe TRBD2 (6 bases). The CDR3 runs to 15 residues. Trimming took off 7 bases at V and 4 bases at J, with 20 bases between the two ends. Germline V gene lookup returns CDR1 DFQATT and CDR2 SNEGSKA (reference sequence). The CDR3 sequence: CSGTVVSSAYNEQFF. The CDR3 DNA sequence: TGCAGTGGTACGGTAGTCTCTAGCGCATACAATGAGCAGTTCTTC.

This clonotype was observed a handful of times. The chain links TRBV6-5 to TRBJ2-5; D gene ambiguous. The CDR3 has 15 amino acids. V was pared by 0 bases and J by 2 bases, with 10 bases between. Per the germline V gene, CDR1 is MNHEY and CDR2 is SVGAGI. CDR3 sequence reads: CASSYSWSPQETQYF. In DNA, the CDR3 is TGTGCCAGCAGTTACTCGTGGTCACCTCAAGAGACCCAGTACTTC.

This clonotype was found a few times. The rearrangement uses TRBV30 and TRBJ2-1, with 9 nucleotides matching TRBD2. The J segment lost 6 bases and the V segment lost 3 bases, leaving 9 bases of the junction unmatched. CDR3 length: 15 amino acids. Germline loops: CDR1 GTSNPN, CDR2 SVGIG (reference sequence). The CDR3 nucleotides read TGTGCCTGGAGAATGACGGGACTAGCTAGCAATGAGCAGTTCTTC. It codes for CAWRMTGLASNEQFF.

This clonotype was recorded at least ten times. The J gene is TRBJ2-1, the V gene TRBV4-3, with D perhaps matching TRBD2 (7 bases). The CDR3 spans 17 residues. Trimming shortened V by 0 bases and J by 2 bases, and 14 bases separated the two germline ends. Germline CDR1 LGHNA, CDR2 YSLEER. This CDR3 reads CASSQDYNGGPYNEQFF. The CDR3 coding sequence is TGCGCCAGCAGCCAAGATTATAACGGGGGGCCCTACAATGAGCAGTTCTTC.

This clonotype has just a few counts. The genes are TRBV3-1 and TRBJ2-7; unclear D gene. V lost 4 bases, J lost 0 bases, and 19 bases lay in between. The CDR3 extends over 17 amino acids. The germline gives CDR1 LGHDT, CDR2 YNNKEL (reference sequence). The CDR3 loop reads CASSLQESAWNSYEQYF. The CDR3 DNA sequence: TGTGCCAGCAGCCTCCAGGAGTCAGCGTGGAACTCCTACGAGCAGTACTTC.

At least ten counts were recorded for this clonotype. The chain combines TRBV5-6 with TRBJ2-3; no definite D call. Trimming took off 3 bases at V and 6 bases at J, with 14 bases between the two ends. CDR3 length: 14 amino acids. Germline CDR1 is SGHDT and CDR2 is YYEEEE. CDR3 nucleotides: TGTGCCAGCAGCTCTATCATTGCTCAGGATACGCAGTATTTT. It translates to CASSSIIAQDTQYF.

This clonotype has at least ten counts. The rearrangement uses TRBV12-5 and TRBJ2-7; the D is unclear. Deletions cut 1 base from V and 2 bases from J, with 6 bases between. In germline, CDR1 is LGHNT, CDR2 FRNRAP. CDR3 length: 13 amino acids. The CDR3: CASGLGGTYEQYF. CDR3 DNA: TGTGCTAGTGGTTTGGGGGGTACCTACGAGCAGTACTTC. The whole variable domain, filled in from reference TRBV12-5 and TRBJ2-7, reads DARVTQTPRHKVTEMGQEVTMRCQPILGHNTVFWYRQTMMQGLELLAYFRNRAPLDDSGMPKDRFSAEMPDATLATLKIQPSEPRDSAVYFCASGLGGTYEQYFGPGTRLTVT.

This clonotype was picked up many times. V gene TRBV5-1 combines with J gene TRBJ2-1, with D maybe TRBD2 (5 bases). Germline V gene data show CDR1 as SGHRS and CDR2 as YFSETQ. Trimming stripped 4 bases from V and 9 bases from J, with 11 bases between. The CDR3 is 12 amino acids. The DNA of the CDR3 is TGCGCCAGCAGCCCCGACCGGGGTGAGCAGTTCTTC. Translating it yields CASSPDRGEQFF.

A word on this clonotype: A much bigger clone sits one base away, suggesting this may be a read error. The V gene is TRBV29-1, the J gene TRBJ1-2; the D gene is possibly TRBD1 (5 bases). Trimming removed 6 bases at V and 7 bases at J, with 15 bases between. Germline assignment: CDR1 SQVTM and CDR2 ANQGSEA. The CDR3 is 12 amino acids. The CDR3 coding sequence is TGCAGCGTGGTCGGGGCAGTCGGTGGCTACACCTTC. Protein product: CSVVGAVGGYTF.

The CDR3 DNA reads as TGTGCCAGCTCCCTTGGATTTCAAGAGCAGTTCTTC. This gives the protein CASSLGFQEQFF. This rearrangement joins TRBV12-3 or TRBV12-4 to TRBJ2-1; D not certain. With 8 bases removed from V and 10 bases from J, the gap between germline ends came to 15 bases. The CDR3 totals 12 residues.

There are a few counts of this clonotype. This chain connects TRBV7-2 to TRBJ2-5; 9 nucleotides line up with TRBD2. This CDR3 comprises 18 residues. V trimming: 7 bases; J trimming: 5 bases; junction bases outside the gene matches: 20. Per germline, CDR1 SGHTA and CDR2 FQGNSA. CDR3 bases: TGTGCCAGCATCCCACTACATAGCGGGAGCCCTCCTCGGGAGACCCAGTACTTC. Its translation is CASIPLHSGSPPRETQYF.

This clonotype was detected many times. This rearrangement joins TRBV25-1 to TRBJ1-1, with D tentatively TRBD1 (6 bases). Germline values: CDR1 MGHDK, CDR2 SYGVNS. Between the trimmed V and J ends, which lost 4 bases and 0 bases, there was a span of 12 bases. This CDR3 has 15 residues. In DNA, the CDR3 is TGTGCCAGCAGTGCGGACAGCAACATGAACACTGAAGCTTTCTTT. It yields the protein CASSADSNMNTEAFF.

This clonotype was recorded at least ten times. J is TRBJ2-5 and V is TRBV30, with 13 bases identical to TRBD2. The germline V gene has CDR1 GTSNPN and CDR2 SVGIG (reference sequence). The CDR3 extends over 14 amino acids. Losses at the gene ends were 4 bases for V and 4 bases for J; bases not matched to a gene: 3. The CDR3 loop reads CAWKGLAGRETQYF. The DNA for the CDR3 is TGTGCCTGGAAGGGACTAGCGGGACGAGAGACCCAGTACTTC.

In regard to this clonotype: Sequence at one end of the junction differs from germline and may be a read error. This chain connects TRBV30 to TRBJ1-1; D is ambiguous. Germline V gives CDR1 GTSNPN, CDR2 SVGIG (reference sequence). The CDR3 has 11 residues. CDR3 nucleotide sequence: TGTGCCTGGAACACCGACACTAAAGCTTTCTTT. Its protein is CAWNTDTKAFF.

This clonotype has a count of ten or more. The V and J genes are TRBV19 and TRBJ2-7; 9 bases line up with TRBD2. The CDR3 contains 14 residues. The J segment lost 2 bases and the V segment lost 9 bases, leaving 8 bases of the junction unmatched. CDR1 and CDR2 (germline): LNHDA, SQIVND (reference sequence). CDR3 sequence: CASTGTSSPYEQYF. CDR3 bases: TGTGCCAGCACCGGGACTAGCTCACCCTACGAGCAGTACTTC.

The chain is built from TRBV25-1 and TRBJ2-1; D is unresolved. The germline V and J ends were trimmed by 1 base and 2 bases, with 18 bases remaining between them. Germline CDR1 MGHDK, CDR2 SYGVNS. There are 18 residues in the CDR3. This CDR3 is CASSEFSSTGRPYNEQFF. CDR3 coding DNA: TGTGCCAGCAGTGAATTTAGCTCCACCGGCCGCCCCTACAATGAGCAGTTCTTC.

A note on this clonotype: This clone may be a read error of a much larger clone one base away. The chain carries TRBV29-1 and TRBJ1-1, with D possibly TRBD1 on 6 matching bases. Germline V gene lookup returns CDR1 SQVTM and CDR2 ANQGSEA. The CDR3 totals 15 residues. V lost 4 bases and J 1 base, leaving 16 bases between the germline ends. The CDR3 DNA reads as TGCAGCGTTGGTGGGGGGAACAGGGCGAACACTGAAGCTTTCTTT. It encodes CSVGGGNRANTEAFF.

This clonotype was counted many times. The chain recombines TRBV19 with TRBJ2-7; possibly TRBD1 or TRBD2 for D (5 bases each). CDR1 is LNHDA and CDR2 is SQIVND in the germline V gene (reference sequence). Trimming stripped 10 bases from V and 4 bases from J, with 20 bases between. There are 14 residues in the CDR3. The CDR3 sequence is CATTPGTLGYEQYF. The CDR3 DNA follows: TGTGCCACTACACCCGGGACGCTAGGTTACGAGCAGTACTTC.

The chain uses TRBV6-2 or TRBV6-3 and TRBJ2-2; the D is unclear. Germline CDR1 is MNHEY and CDR2 is SVGEGT. The CDR3 loop spans 13 amino acids. Between the trimmed V and J ends, which lost 6 bases and 9 bases, there was a span of 14 bases. CDR3 sequence (DNA): TGTGCCAGCAGCTACCCCCCCGACCGGGAGCTGTTTTTT. Its protein product is CASSYPPDRELFF.

The chain links TRBV5-6 to TRBJ2-7, with D tentatively TRBD1 (5 bases). Germline lookup yields CDR1 SGHDT and CDR2 YYEEEE. The CDR3 is 18 residues long. The V end lost 3 bases, the J end lost 4 bases, and 26 bases lay between the germline ends. The DNA of the CDR3 is TGTGCCAGCAGCTCCCCGACAGTATTTAGAGACTCGGGTTACGAGCAGTACTTC. Translating it yields CASSSPTVFRDSGYEQYF.

This sequence joins TRBV5-1 and TRBJ2-1, with D tentatively TRBD1 (5 bases). The germline V and J ends were trimmed by 0 bases and 0 bases, with 10 bases remaining between them. Germline CDR1 reads SGHRS; CDR2 reads YFSETQ. CDR3 length: 16 amino acids. CDR3 sequence: CASSLEGDISYNEQFF. The CDR3 DNA follows: TGCGCCAGCAGCTTGGAAGGGGATATCTCCTACAATGAGCAGTTCTTC.